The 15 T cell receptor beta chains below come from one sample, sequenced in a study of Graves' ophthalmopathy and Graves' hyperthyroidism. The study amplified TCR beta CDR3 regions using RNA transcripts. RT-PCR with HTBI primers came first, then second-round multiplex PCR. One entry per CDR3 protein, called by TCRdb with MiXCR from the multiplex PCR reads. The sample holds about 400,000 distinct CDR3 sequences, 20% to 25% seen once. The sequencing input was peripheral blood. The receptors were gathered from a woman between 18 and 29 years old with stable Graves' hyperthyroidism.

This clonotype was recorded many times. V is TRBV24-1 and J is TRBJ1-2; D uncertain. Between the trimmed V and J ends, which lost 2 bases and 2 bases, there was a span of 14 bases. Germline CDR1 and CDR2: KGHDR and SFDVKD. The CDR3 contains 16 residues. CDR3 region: CATSDSNSPTNYGYTF. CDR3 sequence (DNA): TGTGCCACCAGTGATTCTAACAGCCCTACCAACTATGGCTACACCTTC.

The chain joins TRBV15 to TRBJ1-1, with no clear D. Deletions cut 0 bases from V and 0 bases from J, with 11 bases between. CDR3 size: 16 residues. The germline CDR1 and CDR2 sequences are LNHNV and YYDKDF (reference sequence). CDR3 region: CATSRDLTDMNTEAFF. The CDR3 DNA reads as TGTGCCACCAGCAGAGATCTAACAGATATGAACACTGAAGCTTTCTTT.

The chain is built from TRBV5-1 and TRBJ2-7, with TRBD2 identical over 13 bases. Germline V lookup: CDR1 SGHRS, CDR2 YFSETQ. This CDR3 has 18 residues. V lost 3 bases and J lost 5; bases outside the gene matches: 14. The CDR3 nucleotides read TGCGCCAGCAGCTCCGTCGCCCCGACTAGCGGGAGGAGGAACGAGCAGTACTTC. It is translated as CASSSVAPTSGRRNEQYF.

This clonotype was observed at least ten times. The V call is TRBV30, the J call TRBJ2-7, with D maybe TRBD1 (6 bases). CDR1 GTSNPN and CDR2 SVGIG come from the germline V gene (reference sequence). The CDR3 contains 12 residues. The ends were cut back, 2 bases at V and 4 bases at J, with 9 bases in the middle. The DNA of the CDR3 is TGTGCCTGGAGTTACAGGGATTACGAGCAGTACTTC. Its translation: CAWSYRDYEQYF.

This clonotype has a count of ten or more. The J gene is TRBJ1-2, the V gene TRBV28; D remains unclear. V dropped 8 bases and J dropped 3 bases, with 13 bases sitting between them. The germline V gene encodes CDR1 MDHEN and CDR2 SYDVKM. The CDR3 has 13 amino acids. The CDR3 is CASLGRIDYGYTF. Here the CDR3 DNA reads TGTGCCAGCCTGGGGAGGATCGACTATGGCTACACCTTC.

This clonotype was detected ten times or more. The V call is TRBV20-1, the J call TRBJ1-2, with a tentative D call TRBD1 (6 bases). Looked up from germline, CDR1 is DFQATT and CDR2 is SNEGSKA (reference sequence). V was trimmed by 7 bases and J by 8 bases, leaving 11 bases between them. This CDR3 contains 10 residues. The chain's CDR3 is CSVEGGGYTF. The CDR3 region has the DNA TGCAGTGTGGAGGGGGGCGGCTACACCTTC.

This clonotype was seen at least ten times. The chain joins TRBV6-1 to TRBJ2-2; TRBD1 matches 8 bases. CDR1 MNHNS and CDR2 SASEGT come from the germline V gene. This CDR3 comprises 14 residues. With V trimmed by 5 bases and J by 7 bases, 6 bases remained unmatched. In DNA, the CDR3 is TGTGCCAGCAGTCTGGACAGGGAAGGCGGGGAGCTGTTTTTT. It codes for CASSLDREGGELFF.

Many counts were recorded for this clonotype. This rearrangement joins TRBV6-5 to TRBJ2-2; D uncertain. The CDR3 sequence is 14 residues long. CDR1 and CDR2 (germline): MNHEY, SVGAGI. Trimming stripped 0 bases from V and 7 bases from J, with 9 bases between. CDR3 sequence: CASSYSMGVGELFF. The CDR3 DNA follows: TGTGCCAGCAGTTACTCGATGGGTGTCGGGGAGCTGTTTTTT.

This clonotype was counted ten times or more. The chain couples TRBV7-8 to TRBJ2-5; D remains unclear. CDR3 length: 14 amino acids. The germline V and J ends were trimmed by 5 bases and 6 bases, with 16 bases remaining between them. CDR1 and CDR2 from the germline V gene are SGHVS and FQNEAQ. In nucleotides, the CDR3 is TGTGCCAGCAGCAACTGGACGGACCCTCAGACCCAGTACTTC. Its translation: CASSNWTDPQTQYF.

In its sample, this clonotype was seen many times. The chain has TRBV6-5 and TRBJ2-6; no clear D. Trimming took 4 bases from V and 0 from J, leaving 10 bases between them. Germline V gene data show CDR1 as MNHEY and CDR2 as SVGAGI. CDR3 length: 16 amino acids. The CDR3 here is CASSSSRFSGANVLTF. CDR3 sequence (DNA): TGTGCCAGCAGTTCGTCACGGTTCTCTGGGGCCAACGTCCTGACTTTC.

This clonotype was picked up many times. CDR3 amino acids: CASSYSLIAGVYEQYF. The CDR3 nucleotides read TGTGCCAGCAGTTACTCGCTAATAGCGGGGGTCTACGAGCAGTACTTC. The genes are TRBV6-2 or TRBV6-3 and TRBJ2-7; 9 positions match TRBD2. Germline CDR1 reads MNHEY; CDR2 reads SVGEGT. The CDR3 covers 16 residues. J lost 3 bases, V lost 0 bases, and 6 bases had no gene match.

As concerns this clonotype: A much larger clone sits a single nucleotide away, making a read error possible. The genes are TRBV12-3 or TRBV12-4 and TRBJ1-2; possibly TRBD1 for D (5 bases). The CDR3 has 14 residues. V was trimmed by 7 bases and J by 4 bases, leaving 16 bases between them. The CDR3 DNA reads TGTGCCAGCAACCCGGGGCCCATATCCTATGGCTACACCTTC. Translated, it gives CASNPGPISYGYTF.

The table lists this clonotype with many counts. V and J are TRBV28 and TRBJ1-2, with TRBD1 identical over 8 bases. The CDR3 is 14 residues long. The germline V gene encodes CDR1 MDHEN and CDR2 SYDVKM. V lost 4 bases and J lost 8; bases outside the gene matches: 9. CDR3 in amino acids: CASSSGTGLWGYTF. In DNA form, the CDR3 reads TGTGCCAGCAGTTCCGGGACAGGTCTGTGGGGCTACACCTTC.

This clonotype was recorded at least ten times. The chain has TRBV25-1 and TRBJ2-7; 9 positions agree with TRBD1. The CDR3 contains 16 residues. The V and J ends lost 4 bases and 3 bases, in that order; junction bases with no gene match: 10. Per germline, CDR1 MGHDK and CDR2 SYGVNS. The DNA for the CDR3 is TGTGCCAGCAGTGGCCTGACAGGGGGACACGGCTACGAGCAGTACTTC. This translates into CASSGLTGGHGYEQYF.

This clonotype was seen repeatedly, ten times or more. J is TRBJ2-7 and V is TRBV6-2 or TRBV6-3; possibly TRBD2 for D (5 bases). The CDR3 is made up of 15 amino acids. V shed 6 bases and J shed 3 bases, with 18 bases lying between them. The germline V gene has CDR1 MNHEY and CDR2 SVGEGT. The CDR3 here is CASRNYQGSIYEQYF. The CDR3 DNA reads TGTGCCAGCAGAAACTACCAAGGGAGTATCTACGAGCAGTACTTC.